This entry concerns a single TCR beta chain. Its specificity is unknown. The PCR had 60 Vbeta and 13 Jbeta primers. Sequencing used immunoSEQ multiplex PCR; TCRdb keeps in-frame clones, though not all of them. Found here are under 130,000 clones, 79% of them singletons; the top ten hold 2.5% to 3.5%. This CDR3 spans 14 amino acids. Trimming removed 7 bases from V and 5 bases from J, with 17 bases in between. The germline V gene encodes CDR1 MDHEN and CDR2 SYDVKM. This entry comes from a study of cytomegalovirus exposure and HLA in healthy donors. Study-level results: Earlier analysis yielded a pattern in which most TCR beta V segments were productive about 90% or about 30% of the time.

Sequenced sample: PBMCs. V is TRBV28 and J is TRBJ1-2, with TRBD1 as a possible D gene (6 bases). The clonotype originates from a woman in her 40s in good health and CMV-seronegative. CDR3 region: CASTGDRLGYGYTF. The CDR3 bases are TGTGCCAGCACGGGCGACAGGTTAGGGTATGGCTACACCTTC.